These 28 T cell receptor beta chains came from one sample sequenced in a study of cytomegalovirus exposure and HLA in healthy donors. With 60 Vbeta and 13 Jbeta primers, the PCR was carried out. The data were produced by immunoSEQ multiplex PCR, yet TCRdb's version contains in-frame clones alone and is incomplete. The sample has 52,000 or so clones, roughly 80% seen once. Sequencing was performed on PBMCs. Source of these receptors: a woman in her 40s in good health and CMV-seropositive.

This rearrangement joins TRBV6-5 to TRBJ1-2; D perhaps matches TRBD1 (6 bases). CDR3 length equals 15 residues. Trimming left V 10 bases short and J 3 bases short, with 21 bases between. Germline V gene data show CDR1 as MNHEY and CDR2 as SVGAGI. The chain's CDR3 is CATARVGTPYYGYTF. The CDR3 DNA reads TGTGCCACCGCGAGGGTGGGGACACCCTACTATGGCTACACCTTC.

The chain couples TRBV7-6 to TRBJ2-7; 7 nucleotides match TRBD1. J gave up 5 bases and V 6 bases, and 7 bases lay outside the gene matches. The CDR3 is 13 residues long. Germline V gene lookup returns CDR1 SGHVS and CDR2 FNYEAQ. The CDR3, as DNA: TGTGCCAGCAGTTCTAACAGGGGCCACGAGCAGTACTTC. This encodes CASSSNRGHEQYF.

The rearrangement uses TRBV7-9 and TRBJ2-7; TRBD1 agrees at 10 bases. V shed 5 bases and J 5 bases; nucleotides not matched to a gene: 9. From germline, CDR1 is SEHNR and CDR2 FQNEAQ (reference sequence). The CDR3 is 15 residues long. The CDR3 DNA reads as TGTGCCAGCAGCGTCCCCGGGACAGGGGACCACGAGCAGTACTTC. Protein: CASSVPGTGDHEQYF. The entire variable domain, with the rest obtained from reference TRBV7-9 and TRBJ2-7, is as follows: DTGVSQNPRHKITKRGQNVTFRCDPISEHNRLYWYRQTLGQGPEFLTYFQNEAQLEKSRLLSDRFSAERPKGSFSTLEIQRTEQGDSAMYLCASSVPGTGDHEQYFGPGTRLTVT.

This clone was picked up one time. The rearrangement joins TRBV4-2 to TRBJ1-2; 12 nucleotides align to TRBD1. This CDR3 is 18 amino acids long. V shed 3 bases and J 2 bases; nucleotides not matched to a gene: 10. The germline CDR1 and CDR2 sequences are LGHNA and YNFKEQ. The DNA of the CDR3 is TGTGCCAGCAGCCAGGGTAGGGGACAGGGGGCGAAAAACTATGGCTACACCTTC. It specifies CASSQGRGQGAKNYGYTF.

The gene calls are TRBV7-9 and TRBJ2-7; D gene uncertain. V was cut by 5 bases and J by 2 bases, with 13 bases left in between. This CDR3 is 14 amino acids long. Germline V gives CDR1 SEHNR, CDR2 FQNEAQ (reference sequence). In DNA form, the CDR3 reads TGTGCCAGCAGCCCGAGGATTAGGCCCTACGAGCAGTACTTC. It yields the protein CASSPRIRPYEQYF.

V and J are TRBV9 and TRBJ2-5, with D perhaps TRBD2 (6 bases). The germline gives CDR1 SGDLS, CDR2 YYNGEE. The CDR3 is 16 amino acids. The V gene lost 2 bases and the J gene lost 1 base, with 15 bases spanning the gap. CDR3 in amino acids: CASSVSGGLPQETQYF. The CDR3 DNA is TGTGCCAGCAGCGTTAGCGGAGGCCTGCCCCAAGAGACCCAGTACTTC.

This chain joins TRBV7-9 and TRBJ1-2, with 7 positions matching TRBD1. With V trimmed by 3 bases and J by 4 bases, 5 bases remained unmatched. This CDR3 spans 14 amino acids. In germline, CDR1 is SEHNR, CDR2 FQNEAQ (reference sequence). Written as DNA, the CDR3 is TGTGCCAGCAGCTTCGGGACAGTCATCTATGGCTACACCTTC. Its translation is CASSFGTVIYGYTF.

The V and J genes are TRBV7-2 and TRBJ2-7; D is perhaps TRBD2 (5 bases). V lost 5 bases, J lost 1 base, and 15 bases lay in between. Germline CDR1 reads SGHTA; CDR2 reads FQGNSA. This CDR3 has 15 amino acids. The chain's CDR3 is CASSPIERGSYEQYF. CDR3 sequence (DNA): TGTGCCAGCAGCCCAATTGAACGCGGGTCCTACGAGCAGTACTTC.

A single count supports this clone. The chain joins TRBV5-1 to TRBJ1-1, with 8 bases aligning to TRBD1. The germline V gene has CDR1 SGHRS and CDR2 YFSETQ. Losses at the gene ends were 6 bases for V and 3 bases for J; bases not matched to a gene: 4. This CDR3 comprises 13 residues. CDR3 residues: CASNRGSDTEAFF. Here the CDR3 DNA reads TGCGCCAGCAACAGGGGGAGTGACACTGAAGCTTTCTTT.

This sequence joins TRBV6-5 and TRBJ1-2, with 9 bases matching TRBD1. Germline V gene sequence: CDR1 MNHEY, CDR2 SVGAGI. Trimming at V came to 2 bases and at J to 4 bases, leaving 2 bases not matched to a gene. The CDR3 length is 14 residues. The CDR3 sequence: CASSYRDRVYGYTF. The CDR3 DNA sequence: TGTGCCAGCAGTTACCGGGACAGGGTCTATGGCTACACCTTC.

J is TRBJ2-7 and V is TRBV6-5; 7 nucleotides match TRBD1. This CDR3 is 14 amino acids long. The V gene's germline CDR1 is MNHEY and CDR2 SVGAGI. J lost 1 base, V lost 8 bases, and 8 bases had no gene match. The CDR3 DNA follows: TGTGCCAGCGGAGCAGGGGGACGTTCCTACGAGCAGTACTTC. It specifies CASGAGGRSYEQYF.

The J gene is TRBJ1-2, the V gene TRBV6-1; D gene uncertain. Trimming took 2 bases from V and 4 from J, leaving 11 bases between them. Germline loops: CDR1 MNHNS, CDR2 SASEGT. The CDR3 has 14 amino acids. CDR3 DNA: TGTGCCAGCAGTGAATCCCGACGGGGCTATGGCTACACCTTC. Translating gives CASSESRRGYGYTF.

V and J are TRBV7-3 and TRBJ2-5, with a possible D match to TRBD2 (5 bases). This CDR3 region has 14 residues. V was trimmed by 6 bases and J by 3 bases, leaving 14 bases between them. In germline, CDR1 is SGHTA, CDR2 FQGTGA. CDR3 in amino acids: CASSRNAGEETQYF. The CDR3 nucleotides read TGTGCCAGCAGTAGAAACGCGGGCGAAGAGACCCAGTACTTC.

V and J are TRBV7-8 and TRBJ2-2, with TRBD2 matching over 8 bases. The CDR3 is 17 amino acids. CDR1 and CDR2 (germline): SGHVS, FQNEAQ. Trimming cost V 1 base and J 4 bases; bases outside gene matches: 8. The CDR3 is CASSLVVLRGATGELFF. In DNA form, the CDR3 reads TGTGCCAGCAGCTTAGTAGTCCTGCGGGGGGCCACCGGGGAGCTGTTTTTT.

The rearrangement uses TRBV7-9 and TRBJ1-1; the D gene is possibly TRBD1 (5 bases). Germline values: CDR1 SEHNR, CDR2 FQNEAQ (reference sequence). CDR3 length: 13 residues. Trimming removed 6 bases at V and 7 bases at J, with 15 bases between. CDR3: CASSLNDRVEAFF. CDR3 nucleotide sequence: TGTGCCAGCAGTCTTAATGACAGAGTTGAAGCTTTCTTT.

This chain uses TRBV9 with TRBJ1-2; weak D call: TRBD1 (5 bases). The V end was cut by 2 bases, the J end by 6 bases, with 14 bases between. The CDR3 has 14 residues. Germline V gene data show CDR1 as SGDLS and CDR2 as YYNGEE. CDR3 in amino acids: CASSVGAGIDGYTF. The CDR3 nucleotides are TGTGCCAGCAGCGTCGGCGCAGGGATAGATGGCTACACCTTC.

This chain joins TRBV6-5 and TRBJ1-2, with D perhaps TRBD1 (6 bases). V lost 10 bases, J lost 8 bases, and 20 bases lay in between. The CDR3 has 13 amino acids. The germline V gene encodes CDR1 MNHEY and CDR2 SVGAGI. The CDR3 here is CATQDSGIEGYTF. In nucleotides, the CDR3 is TGTGCCACCCAGGACAGCGGGATTGAGGGCTACACCTTC.

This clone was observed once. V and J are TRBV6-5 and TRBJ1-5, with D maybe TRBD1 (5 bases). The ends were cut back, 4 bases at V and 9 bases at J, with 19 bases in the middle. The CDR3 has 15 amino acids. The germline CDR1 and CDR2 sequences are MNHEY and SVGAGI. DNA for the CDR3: TGTGCCAGCAGTTCCACTGGAGGGGAAGCCGTGCCCCAGCATTTT. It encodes CASSSTGGEAVPQHF.

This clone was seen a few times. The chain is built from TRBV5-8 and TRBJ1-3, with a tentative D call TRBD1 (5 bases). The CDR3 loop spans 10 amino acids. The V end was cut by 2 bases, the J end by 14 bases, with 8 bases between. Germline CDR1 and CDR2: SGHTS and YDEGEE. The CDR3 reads CASSFTGLYF. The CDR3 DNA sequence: TGTGCCAGCAGCTTCACAGGATTATATTTT.

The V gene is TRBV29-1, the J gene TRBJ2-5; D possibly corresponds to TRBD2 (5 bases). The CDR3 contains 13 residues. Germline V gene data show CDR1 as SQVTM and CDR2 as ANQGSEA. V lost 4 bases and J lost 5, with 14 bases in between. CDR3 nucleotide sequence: TGCAGCGTTGGAAATACGGGGTTCGAGACCCAGTACTTC. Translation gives CSVGNTGFETQYF.

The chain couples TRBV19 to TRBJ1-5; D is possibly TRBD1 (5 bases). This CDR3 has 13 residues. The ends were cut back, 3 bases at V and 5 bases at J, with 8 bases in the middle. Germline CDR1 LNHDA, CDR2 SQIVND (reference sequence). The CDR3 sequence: CASSMGGYQPQHF. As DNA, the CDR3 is TGTGCCAGTAGTATGGGGGGTTATCAGCCCCAGCATTTT.

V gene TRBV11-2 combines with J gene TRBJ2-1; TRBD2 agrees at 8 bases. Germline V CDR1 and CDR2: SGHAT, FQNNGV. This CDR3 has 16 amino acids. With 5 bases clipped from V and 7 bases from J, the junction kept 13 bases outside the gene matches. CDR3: CASSKQTVAGRNEQFF. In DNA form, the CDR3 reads TGTGCCAGCAGCAAACAAACCGTAGCGGGGCGGAATGAGCAGTTCTTC.

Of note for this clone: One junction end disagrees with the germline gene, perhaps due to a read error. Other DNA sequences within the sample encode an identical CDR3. The CDR3 spells CASSLAGGQETQYF. CDR3 DNA: TGTGCCAGCAGCCTAGCGGGGGGGCAAGAGACCCAGTACTTC. The chain couples TRBV7-7 to TRBJ2-5; 12 nucleotides agree with TRBD2. The CDR3 sequence is 14 residues long. Germline V lookup: CDR1 SSHAT, CDR2 FNYEAQ (reference sequence).

CDR3 region: CASSPGGQLNTEAFF. The CDR3 DNA follows: TGTGCCAGCAGTCCGGGTGGACAGCTGAACACTGAAGCTTTCTTT. The rearrangement joins TRBV6-5 to TRBJ1-1; D is perhaps TRBD1 (6 bases). CDR3 length: 15 amino acids. Germline V lookup: CDR1 MNHEY, CDR2 SVGAGI. Trimming took 5 bases from V and 0 from J, leaving 13 bases between them.

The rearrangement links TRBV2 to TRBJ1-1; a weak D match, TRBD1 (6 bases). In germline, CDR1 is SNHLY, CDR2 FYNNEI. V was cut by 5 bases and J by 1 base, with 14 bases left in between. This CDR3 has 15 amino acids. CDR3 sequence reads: CASSPEQGANTEAFF. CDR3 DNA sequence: TGTGCCAGCAGTCCGGAACAGGGTGCGAACACTGAAGCTTTCTTT. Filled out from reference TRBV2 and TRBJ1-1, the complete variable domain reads EPEVTQTPSHQVTQMGQEVILRCVPISNHLYFYWYRQILGQKVEFLVSFYNNEISEKSEIFDDQFSVERPDGSNFTLKIRSTKLEDSAMYFCASSPEQGANTEAFFGQGTRLTVV.

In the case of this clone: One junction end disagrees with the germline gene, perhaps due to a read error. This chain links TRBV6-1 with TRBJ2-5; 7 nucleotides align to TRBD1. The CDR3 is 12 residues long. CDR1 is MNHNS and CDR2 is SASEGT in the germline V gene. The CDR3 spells CASSEGWGQQHF. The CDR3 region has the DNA TGTGCCAGCAGTGAAGGATGGGGACAGCAGCACTTC.

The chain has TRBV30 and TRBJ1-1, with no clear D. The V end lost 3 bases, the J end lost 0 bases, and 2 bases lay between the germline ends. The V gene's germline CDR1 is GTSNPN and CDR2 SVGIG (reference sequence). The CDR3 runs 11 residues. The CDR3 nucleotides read TGTGCCTGGAGCATGAACACTGAAGCTTTCTTT. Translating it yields CAWSMNTEAFF. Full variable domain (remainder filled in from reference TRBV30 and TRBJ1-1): SQTIHQWPATLVQPVGSPLSLECTVEGTSNPNLYWYRQAAGRGLQLLFYSVGIGQISSEVPQNLSASRPQDRQFILSSKKLLLSDSGFYLCAWSMNTEAFFGQGTRLTVV.

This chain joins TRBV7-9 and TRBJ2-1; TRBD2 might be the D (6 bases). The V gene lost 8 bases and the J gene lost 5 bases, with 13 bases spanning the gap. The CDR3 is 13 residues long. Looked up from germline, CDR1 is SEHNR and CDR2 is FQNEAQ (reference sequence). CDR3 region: CASEGGVDNEQFF. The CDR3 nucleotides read TGTGCCAGCGAGGGCGGGGTGGACAATGAGCAGTTCTTC.